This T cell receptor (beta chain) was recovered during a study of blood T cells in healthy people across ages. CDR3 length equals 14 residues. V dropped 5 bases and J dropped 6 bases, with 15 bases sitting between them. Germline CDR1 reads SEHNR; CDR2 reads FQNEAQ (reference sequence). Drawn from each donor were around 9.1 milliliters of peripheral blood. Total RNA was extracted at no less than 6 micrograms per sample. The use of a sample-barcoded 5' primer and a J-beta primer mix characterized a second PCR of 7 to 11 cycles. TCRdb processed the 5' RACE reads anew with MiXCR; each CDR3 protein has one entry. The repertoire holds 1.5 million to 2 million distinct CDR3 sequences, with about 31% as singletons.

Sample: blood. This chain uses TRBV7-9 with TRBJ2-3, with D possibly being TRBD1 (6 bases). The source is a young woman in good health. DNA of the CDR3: TGTGCCAGCAGCACAAGTCGGACAGAGGATACGCAGTATTTT. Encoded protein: CASSTSRTEDTQYF. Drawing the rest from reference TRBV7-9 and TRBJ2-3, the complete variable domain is DTGVSQNPRHKITKRGQNVTFRCDPISEHNRLYWYRQTLGQGPEFLTYFQNEAQLEKSRLLSDRFSAERPKGSFSTLEIQRTEQGDSAMYLCASSTSRTEDTQYFGPGTRLTVL.